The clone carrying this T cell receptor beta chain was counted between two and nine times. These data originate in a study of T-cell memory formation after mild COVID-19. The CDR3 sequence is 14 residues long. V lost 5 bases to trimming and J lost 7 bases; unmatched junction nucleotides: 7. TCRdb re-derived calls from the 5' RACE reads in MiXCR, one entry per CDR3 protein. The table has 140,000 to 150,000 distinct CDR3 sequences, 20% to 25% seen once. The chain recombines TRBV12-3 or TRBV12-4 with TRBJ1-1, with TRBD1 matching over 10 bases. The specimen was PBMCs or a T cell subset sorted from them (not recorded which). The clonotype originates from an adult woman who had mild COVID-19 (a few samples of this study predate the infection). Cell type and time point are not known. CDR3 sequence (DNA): TGTGCCAGCAGTCCGGGGACAGGGGAGATTGAAGCTTTCTTT. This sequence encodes CASSPGTGEIEAFF.